This TCR beta chain was documented in a study of CD8 T cells in ankylosing spondylitis. Findings of the study overall: It appeared that ankylosing spondylitis blood was characterized by a TCR beta motif of under ten highly homologous variants. Matched ankylosing spondylitis synovial fluid reportedly showed significant enrichment of disease-linked clones. Clones that were linked to disease were CD8+ and were relatively rare in peripheral blood.

Concerning this clonotype: Its target is not known.

Germline V gene sequence: CDR1 SGHTA, CDR2 FQGNSA. This CDR3 region has 15 residues. V lost 2 bases to trimming and J lost 5 bases, with 14 bases between them. TCRdb re-derived calls from the 5' RACE reads in MiXCR, one entry per CDR3 protein. Found here are about 140,000 distinct CDR3 sequences, roughly 8.4% of them singletons; the top ten hold under 7.5%. Sequencing was performed on synovial fluid, either unsorted or a sorted T cell fraction (not recorded which). This receptor was obtained from a male donor with ankylosing spondylitis. The chain combines TRBV7-2 with TRBJ2-3; no reliable D call. CDR3 amino acids: CASSLHKIGIDTQYF. CDR3 nucleotides: TGTGCCAGCAGCTTACACAAGATCGGTATAGATACGCAGTATTTT.